This TCR beta chain appears in the sequencing data of a study of cytomegalovirus exposure and HLA in healthy donors. With respect to this clone: Its antigen is unknown.

The germline CDR1 and CDR2 sequences are MNHNY and SVGAGI (reference sequence). This CDR3 region has 16 residues. The V segment lost 2 bases and the J segment 10 bases; nucleotides outside the gene matches: 8. Clones were read by immunoSEQ multiplex PCR, and TCRdb kept only the in-frame ones, dropping some. The sample lists about 220,000 clones; over 80% were seen once. Study-level points and caveats: The finding came from a later analysis; first-cohort TCR clusters tended to co-occur in the 110 or so validation repertoires.

The sequenced sample was PBMCs. The source of this sequence is a woman aged 18 to 35 in good health and CMV-seronegative. V is TRBV6-6 and J is TRBJ2-1; 13 bases align to TRBD2. CDR3 nucleotide sequence: TGTGCCAGCAGTTACGGAACTAGCGGGAGGGTCCTGGAGCAGTTCTTC. Protein: CASSYGTSGRVLEQFF.